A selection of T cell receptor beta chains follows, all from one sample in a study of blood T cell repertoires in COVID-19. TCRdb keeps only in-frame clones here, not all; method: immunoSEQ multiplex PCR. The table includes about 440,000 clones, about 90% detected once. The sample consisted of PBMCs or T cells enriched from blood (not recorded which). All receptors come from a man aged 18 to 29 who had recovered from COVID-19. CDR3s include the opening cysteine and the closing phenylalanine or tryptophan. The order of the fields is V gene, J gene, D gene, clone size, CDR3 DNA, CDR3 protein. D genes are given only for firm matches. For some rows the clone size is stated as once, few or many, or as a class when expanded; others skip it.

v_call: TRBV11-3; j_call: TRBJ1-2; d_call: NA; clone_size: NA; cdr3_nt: TGTGCCAGCAGCTTAGTAGTGACAGGCATATCCTATGGCTACACCTTC; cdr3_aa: CASSLVVTGISYGYTF
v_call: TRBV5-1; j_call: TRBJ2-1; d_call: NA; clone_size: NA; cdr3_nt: TGCGCCAGCAGCTACGACCCACCGAGGAGCTCCTACAATGAGCAGTTCTTC; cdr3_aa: CASSYDPPRSSYNEQFF
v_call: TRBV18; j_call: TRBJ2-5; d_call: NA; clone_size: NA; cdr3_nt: TGTGCCAGCTCACCTTCCACGTCGGGGAGGACCCAGTACTTC; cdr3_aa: CASSPSTSGRTQYF
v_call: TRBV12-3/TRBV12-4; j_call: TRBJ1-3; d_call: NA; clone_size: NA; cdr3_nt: TGTGCCAGCAGTTTGACTCGAAACACCATATATTTT; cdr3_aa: CASSLTRNTIYF
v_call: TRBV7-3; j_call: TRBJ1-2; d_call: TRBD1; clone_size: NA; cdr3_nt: TGTGCCAGCAGCCCTGACAGGGACTATGGCTACACCTTC; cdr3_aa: CASSPDRDYGYTF
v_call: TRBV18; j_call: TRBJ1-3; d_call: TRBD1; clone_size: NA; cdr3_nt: TGTGCCAGCTCACCGGAGACAGGGGAAGGAAACACCATATATTTT; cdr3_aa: CASSPETGEGNTIYF
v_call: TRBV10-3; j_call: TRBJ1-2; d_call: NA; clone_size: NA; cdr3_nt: TGTGCCATCAGTGCGGACATGATAGGCTACACCTTC; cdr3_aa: CAISADMIGYTF
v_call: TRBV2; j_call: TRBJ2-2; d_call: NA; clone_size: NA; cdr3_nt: TGTGCCAGCACCCTCCTCGATCAGATCACCGGGGAGCTGTTTTTT; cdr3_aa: CASTLLDQITGELFF
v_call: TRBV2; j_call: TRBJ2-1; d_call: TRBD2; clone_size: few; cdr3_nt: TGTGCCAGCAGCGGGAGGGCCCTTAATGAGCAGTTCTTC; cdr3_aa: CASSGRALNEQFF
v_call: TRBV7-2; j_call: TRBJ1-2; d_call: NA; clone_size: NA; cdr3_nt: TGTGCCAGCAGCCAAACACTCGGGGGGGGCTACACCTTC; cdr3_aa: CASSQTLGGGYTF
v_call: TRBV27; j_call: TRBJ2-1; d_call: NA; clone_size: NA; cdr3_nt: TGTGCCAGCAGTTTCTCAACAAGCTCCTACAATGAGCAGTTCTTC; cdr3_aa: CASSFSTSSYNEQFF
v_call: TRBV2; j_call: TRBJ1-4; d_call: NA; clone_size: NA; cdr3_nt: TGTGCCAGCAGTGAAGTAGGCGGGGGTGCAACTAATGAAAAACTGTTTTTT; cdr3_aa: CASSEVGGGATNEKLFF
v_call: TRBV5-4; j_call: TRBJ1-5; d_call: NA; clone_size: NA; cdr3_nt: TGTGCCAGCAGCTGGAAGGGGAGCAATCAGCCCCAGCATTTT; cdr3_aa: CASSWKGSNQPQHF
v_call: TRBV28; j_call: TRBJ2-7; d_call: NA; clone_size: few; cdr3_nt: TGTGCCAGCAGTTACGACAGAGTAACCCACGAGCAGTACTTC; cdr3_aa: CASSYDRVTHEQYF
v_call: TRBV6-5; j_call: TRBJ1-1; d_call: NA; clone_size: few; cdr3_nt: TGTGCCAGCAGTTTGGTGGGGAGCACTGAAGCTTTCTTT; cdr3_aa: CASSLVGSTEAFF
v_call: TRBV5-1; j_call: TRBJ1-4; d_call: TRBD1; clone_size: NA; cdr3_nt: TGCGCCAGCAGCGCCTCAGCCGGGACAGGCAGTGAAAAACTGTTTTTT; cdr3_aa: CASSASAGTGSEKLFF
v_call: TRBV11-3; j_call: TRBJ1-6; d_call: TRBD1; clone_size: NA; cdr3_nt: TGTGCCAGCAGCTACAGGGGATTCAATTCACCCCTCCACTTT; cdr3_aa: CASSYRGFNSPLHF
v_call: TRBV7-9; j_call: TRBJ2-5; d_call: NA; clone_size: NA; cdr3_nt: TGTGCCAGCAGCCAGGAAGAGACCCAGTACTTC; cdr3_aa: CASSQEETQYF
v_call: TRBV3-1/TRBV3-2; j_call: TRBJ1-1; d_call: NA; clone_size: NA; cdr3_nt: TGTGCCAGCAGCCAAGGGCGGGCAGTAGCTTTCTTT; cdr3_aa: CASSQGRAVAFF
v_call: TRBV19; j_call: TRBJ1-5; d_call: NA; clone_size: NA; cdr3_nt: TGTGCCAGCGCCGGCGGGGGTCAGCCCCAGCATTTT; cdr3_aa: CASAGGGQPQHF
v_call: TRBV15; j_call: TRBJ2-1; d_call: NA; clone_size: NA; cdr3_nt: TGTGCCACCAGCAGAGAAATATCGAAGGACTTGCGCCGATACAATGAGCAGTTCTTC; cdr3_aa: CATSREISKDLRRYNEQFF
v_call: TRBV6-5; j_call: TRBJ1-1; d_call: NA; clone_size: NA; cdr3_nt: TGTGCCTCCAGACATGACCGGACTGAAGCTTTCTTT; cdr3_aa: CASRHDRTEAFF
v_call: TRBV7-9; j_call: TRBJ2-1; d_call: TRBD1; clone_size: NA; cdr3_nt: TGTGCCAGCAGCCCCGGACAGGGAAAAGAGCAGTTCTTC; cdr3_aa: CASSPGQGKEQFF
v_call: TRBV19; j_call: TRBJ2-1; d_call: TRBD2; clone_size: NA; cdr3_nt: TGTGCCAGTAGTATAACTCTAGCGGGAGGGCCCAATGAGCAGTTCTTC; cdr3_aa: CASSITLAGGPNEQFF
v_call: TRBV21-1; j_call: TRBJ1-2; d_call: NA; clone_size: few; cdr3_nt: TGTGCCACCCTTCAGACAGGGTATGGCTACACCTTC; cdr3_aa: CATLQTGYGYTF
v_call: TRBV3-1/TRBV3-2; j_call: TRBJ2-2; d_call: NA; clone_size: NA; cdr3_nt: TGTGCCAGCAGCCAAGGTTTCAGGGCCGGGGAGCTGTTTTTT; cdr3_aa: CASSQGFRAGELFF
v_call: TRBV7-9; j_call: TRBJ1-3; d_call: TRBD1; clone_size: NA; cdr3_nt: TGTGCCAGCAGCCCGGACAGGGCGTCTGGAAACACCATATATTTT; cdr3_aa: CASSPDRASGNTIYF
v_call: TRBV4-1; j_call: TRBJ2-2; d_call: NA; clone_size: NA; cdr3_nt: TGCGCCAGCAGCCGTTGGACAGACACCGGGGAGCTGTTTTTT; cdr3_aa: CASSRWTDTGELFF
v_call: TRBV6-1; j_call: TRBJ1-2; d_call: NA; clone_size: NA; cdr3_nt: TGTGCCAGCAGTGATCCAGGGGATGGCTACACCTTC; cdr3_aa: CASSDPGDGYTF
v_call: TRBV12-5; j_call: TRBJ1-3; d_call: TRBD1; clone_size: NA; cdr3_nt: TGTGCTAGTGGTAGCAGGGGGAGGAACTCTGGAAACACCATATATTTT; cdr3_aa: CASGSRGRNSGNTIYF
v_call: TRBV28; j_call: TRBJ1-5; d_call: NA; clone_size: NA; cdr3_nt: TGTGCCAGCAGACGGATGGGGGAGGGGCCGGTAGATCCCCAGCATTTT; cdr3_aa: CASRRMGEGPVDPQHF
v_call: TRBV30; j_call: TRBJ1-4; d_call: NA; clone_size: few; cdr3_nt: TGTGCCTGGAGTGGACCAACAGGTTTGGAAGAAAAACTGTTTTTT; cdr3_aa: CAWSGPTGLEEKLFF
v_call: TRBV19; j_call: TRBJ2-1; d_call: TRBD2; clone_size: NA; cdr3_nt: TGTGCCAGTAGTATAATGGGGAGGGCCTCGTTATCAGAGCAGTTCTTC; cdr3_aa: CASSIMGRASLSEQFF